These T cell receptor beta chains were read from a single sample in a study of cytomegalovirus exposure and HLA in healthy donors. Here immunoSEQ multiplex PCR was the method, and the copy in TCRdb shows in-frame clones only, minus some. Counted here are approximately 100,000 clones, around nine tenths occurring once; the ten biggest clones make up roughly 4.3%. The sequenced sample consisted of PBMCs. These receptor sequences come from a woman aged 25-40 years in good health and CMV-seronegative. The CDR3 runs from the conserved cysteine through the conserved F or W. Fields, in order: J gene, V gene, clone size, CDR3 protein. Clone size is not always given. Where it is, it says once, few, many or a class for expanded clones.

j_call: TRBJ1-2
v_call: TRBV14
clone_size: few
cdr3_aa: CASSERTGPYGYTF

j_call: TRBJ1-1
v_call: TRBV18
clone_size: NA
cdr3_aa: CASSAWSLNTEAFF

j_call: TRBJ1-5
v_call: TRBV2
clone_size: once
cdr3_aa: CARAGTDNQPQHF

j_call: TRBJ2-7
v_call: TRBV2
clone_size: few
cdr3_aa: CASTAGNYEQYF

j_call: TRBJ2-1
v_call: TRBV5-1
clone_size: NA
cdr3_aa: CASSSRLELGPGSYNEQFF

j_call: TRBJ1-1
v_call: TRBV6-1
clone_size: NA
cdr3_aa: CASTIKYELSEAFF

j_call: TRBJ1-3
v_call: TRBV9
clone_size: once
cdr3_aa: CASSADWSGNTIYF

j_call: TRBJ2-1
v_call: TRBV19
clone_size: NA
cdr3_aa: CASSKGGSAHNEQFF

j_call: TRBJ2-3
v_call: TRBV19
clone_size: few
cdr3_aa: CASSIDLHPSGRGPDTQYF

j_call: TRBJ1-5
v_call: TRBV27
clone_size: NA
cdr3_aa: CASSYSGQPQHF

j_call: TRBJ2-7
v_call: TRBV14
clone_size: once
cdr3_aa: CASSQAIGASEQYF

j_call: TRBJ2-7
v_call: TRBV19
clone_size: NA
cdr3_aa: CASSLILRTGEYEQYF

j_call: TRBJ1-2
v_call: TRBV27
clone_size: NA
cdr3_aa: CASSSWGGQGTYGYTF

j_call: TRBJ1-5
v_call: TRBV5-6
clone_size: NA
cdr3_aa: CASSLQGRDQPQHF

j_call: TRBJ1-2
v_call: TRBV18
clone_size: few
cdr3_aa: CASSPKIGGDYGYTF

j_call: TRBJ1-2
v_call: TRBV23-1
clone_size: NA
cdr3_aa: CASSHLSPRTGQLRYTF

j_call: TRBJ2-2
v_call: TRBV5-6
clone_size: NA
cdr3_aa: CASSLPGQTNTGELFF

j_call: TRBJ2-4
v_call: TRBV28
clone_size: NA
cdr3_aa: CASRPTGTPAKNIQYF

j_call: TRBJ2-1
v_call: TRBV5-4
clone_size: NA
cdr3_aa: CASSLPLAGDRVRFF

j_call: TRBJ2-5
v_call: TRBV2
clone_size: NA
cdr3_aa: CATTLGGALGETQYF

j_call: TRBJ2-6
v_call: TRBV2
clone_size: NA
cdr3_aa: CASTWDSLAGANVLTF

j_call: TRBJ1-2
v_call: TRBV28
clone_size: NA
cdr3_aa: CASTRGLNYGYTF

j_call: TRBJ2-1
v_call: TRBV28
clone_size: NA
cdr3_aa: CASSQSSGSSYNEQFF

j_call: TRBJ2-6
v_call: TRBV7-3
clone_size: few
cdr3_aa: CASSHRRTGGVLTF

j_call: TRBJ2-7
v_call: TRBV29-1
clone_size: NA
cdr3_aa: CSATRAGGSPYEQYF

j_call: TRBJ2-1
v_call: TRBV5-4
clone_size: NA
cdr3_aa: CASSLDVSGRYLNEQFF

j_call: TRBJ2-3
v_call: TRBV5-1
clone_size: NA
cdr3_aa: CASSEGQGPDTQYF

j_call: TRBJ1-3
v_call: TRBV14
clone_size: NA
cdr3_aa: CATSKARGRGNTIYF

j_call: TRBJ2-3
v_call: TRBV4-2
clone_size: once
cdr3_aa: CASRDLAGGSTDTQYF

j_call: TRBJ1-1
v_call: TRBV6-6
clone_size: NA
cdr3_aa: CASRHGARIPEAFF

j_call: TRBJ2-1
v_call: TRBV19
clone_size: NA
cdr3_aa: CASSIAGYNEQFF

j_call: TRBJ1-1
v_call: TRBV5-4
clone_size: NA
cdr3_aa: CASSLATGNTEAFF

j_call: TRBJ2-3
v_call: TRBV13
clone_size: NA
cdr3_aa: CASSLVGDTTDTQYF

j_call: TRBJ2-1
v_call: TRBV7-2
clone_size: NA
cdr3_aa: CASSLGQGDEQFF

j_call: TRBJ2-2
v_call: TRBV28
clone_size: NA
cdr3_aa: CASKFPSATGELFF

j_call: TRBJ1-1
v_call: TRBV19
clone_size: NA
cdr3_aa: CASSLREGRRAFF

j_call: TRBJ2-3
v_call: TRBV28
clone_size: NA
cdr3_aa: CASRGELAGHTDTQYF

j_call: TRBJ1-2
v_call: TRBV2
clone_size: NA
cdr3_aa: CASSAMSGASGYTF

j_call: TRBJ1-2
v_call: TRBV6-5
clone_size: NA
cdr3_aa: CASRQGTAGYTF

j_call: TRBJ2-1
v_call: TRBV9
clone_size: few
cdr3_aa: CASSVEGESYNEQFF

j_call: TRBJ2-3
v_call: TRBV5-6
clone_size: NA
cdr3_aa: CASSFPGSSVNTQYF

j_call: TRBJ1-1
v_call: TRBV9
clone_size: NA
cdr3_aa: CASSSLRDMNTEAFF

j_call: TRBJ1-5
v_call: TRBV6-6
clone_size: NA
cdr3_aa: CASRGQELYSNQPQHF

j_call: TRBJ2-3
v_call: TRBV28
clone_size: NA
cdr3_aa: CASRATGIIGTDTQYF

j_call: TRBJ1-4
v_call: TRBV7-2
clone_size: NA
cdr3_aa: CASRPNRQTNEKLFF

j_call: TRBJ1-6
v_call: TRBV2
clone_size: NA
cdr3_aa: CASSPSRGNSPLHF

j_call: TRBJ2-2
v_call: TRBV7-6
clone_size: NA
cdr3_aa: CASSQDRSTGELFF

j_call: TRBJ2-5
v_call: TRBV7-6
clone_size: NA
cdr3_aa: CASSERETQYF

j_call: TRBJ2-3
v_call: TRBV29-1
clone_size: NA
cdr3_aa: CSVEEWDRGPDTQYF

j_call: TRBJ2-7
v_call: TRBV7-6
clone_size: NA
cdr3_aa: CASSLRLAVNEQYF

j_call: TRBJ1-5
v_call: TRBV28
clone_size: NA
cdr3_aa: CASRFRVGSYQPQHF

j_call: TRBJ1-5
v_call: TRBV7-6
clone_size: NA
cdr3_aa: CASSARTGAHQPQHF

j_call: TRBJ2-7
v_call: TRBV4-3
clone_size: NA
cdr3_aa: CASSRGVTYEQYF